These 3 T cell receptor beta chains came from one sample sequenced in a study of blood T cells in healthy people across ages. The authors ran a second PCR of 7 to 11 cycles using a sample-barcoded 5' primer and a J-beta primer mix. MiXCR, run by TCRdb on the 5' RACE reads, gives a single entry per CDR3 protein. Among over 600,000 distinct CDR3 sequences listed, around 50% were seen once. Sequenced input: blood. The receptor source for this set is a man older than 75 in good health.

This rearrangement joins TRBV5-1 to TRBJ2-2; D unclear. The CDR3 totals 15 residues. CDR1 is SGHRS and CDR2 is YFSETQ in the germline V gene. The V end lost 3 bases, the J end lost 1 base, and 10 bases lay between the germline ends. The DNA for the CDR3 is TGCGCCAGCAGCTCATCCAACAGGAACACCGGGGAGCTGTTTTTT. It yields the protein CASSSSNRNTGELFF. The full variable domain, completed using reference TRBV5-1 and TRBJ2-2, is KAGVTQTPRYLIKTRGQQVTLSCSPISGHRSVSWYQQTPGQGLQFLFEYFSETQRNKGNFPGRFSGRQFSNSRSEMNVSTLELGDSALYLCASSSSNRNTGELFFGEGSRLTVL.

In DNA, the CDR3 is TGCAGCGTGTGCCCTCAGGGGGCCAAAAACATTCAGTACTTC. Protein: CSVCPQGAKNIQYF. The chain links TRBV29-1 to TRBJ2-4, with a tentative D call TRBD1 (6 bases). With 6 bases removed from V and 1 base from J, the gap between germline ends came to 13 bases. The germline gives CDR1 SQVTM, CDR2 ANQGSEA. This CDR3 is 14 amino acids long.

V is TRBV7-2 and J is TRBJ2-1, with TRBD2 identical over 10 bases. J lost 7 bases, V lost 4 bases, and 10 bases had no gene match. Germline lookup yields CDR1 SGHTA and CDR2 FQGNSA. The CDR3 sequence is 16 residues long. CDR3 DNA: TGTGCCAGCAGCTATTCTAGCGGGAGTTACGAAAATGAGCAGTTCTTC. This translates into CASSYSSGSYENEQFF.